This entry describes one TCR beta chain. CDR3 size: 15 residues. Trimming shortened V by 4 bases and J by 4 bases, and 16 bases separated the two germline ends. CDR1 is MGHRA, CDR2 YSYEKL, per germline. Study members were between about 18 and 95 years old and lived in 20 to 30 US regions. Clinical histories supplied by participants themselves formed the basis of cohort assignment. The entry originates in a study of blood T cell repertoires in COVID-19. Turning to the study itself: T cells, B-cell-depleted T cells, or PBMCs provided the cDNA or gDNA that served as material.

The authors' processing: Estimates of nucleated cell counts were drawn from the amplification of reference gene primers. The method was immunoSEQ multiplex PCR; TCRdb's version includes in-frame clones alone and lacks a portion of them. The V and J calls and the clone size are those of that table, but D and trimming were determined from the DNA. The sample comprises approximately 250,000 clones, just under 90% of which are singletons, and over 4% rests with the top ten. The sequence came from a woman aged 25 to 39 with acute COVID-19. Sequencing was performed on PBMCs or T cells enriched from blood (not recorded which). V and J are TRBV4-1 and TRBJ1-1; D is uncertain. CDR3 residues: CASSRLPGGSTEAFF. The CDR3 region has the DNA TGCGCCAGCAGCCGTTTACCGGGAGGTTCCACTGAAGCTTTCTTT.